Following are 30 T cell receptor beta chains from one sample sequenced in a study of cytomegalovirus exposure and HLA in healthy donors. The PCR contained 60 Vbeta and 13 Jbeta primers. Sequencing used immunoSEQ multiplex PCR; TCRdb keeps in-frame clones, though not all of them. The sample consists of roughly 190,000 clones, 77% of them appearing once. Sequencing was done on a sample of PBMCs. The source is a woman younger than 45 in good health and CMV-seropositive.

The chain has TRBV6-5 and TRBJ1-2; tentative D call: TRBD1 (5 bases). V lost 7 bases to trimming and J lost 2 bases, with 14 bases between them. CDR1 and CDR2 from the germline V gene are MNHEY and SVGAGI. The CDR3 spans 14 residues. The CDR3 spells CASTSLQANYGYTF. The DNA of the CDR3 is TGTGCCAGCACTAGTCTACAGGCCAACTATGGCTACACCTTC.

CDR3 in amino acids: CASSSQGSPLHF. CDR3 DNA sequence: TGTGCCAGTAGTTCACAGGGTTCACCCCTCCACTTT. The chain combines TRBV19 with TRBJ1-6; tentative D call: TRBD1 (6 bases). V lost 5 bases and J lost 9, with 8 bases in between. The CDR3 consists of 12 residues. CDR1 and CDR2 from the germline V gene are LNHDA and SQIVND (reference sequence).

The rearrangement links TRBV4-1 to TRBJ1-1, with D uncertain. V was pared by 0 bases and J by 2 bases, with 7 bases between. The CDR3 sequence is 14 residues long. Germline V lookup: CDR1 MGHRA, CDR2 YSYEKL. The CDR3 DNA follows: TGCGCCAGCAGCCAAGAGACACGTAACACTGAAGCTTTCTTT. Encoded protein: CASSQETRNTEAFF.

The chain combines TRBV28 with TRBJ1-2; tentative D call: TRBD1 (6 bases). The CDR3 has 14 residues. Trimming took off 6 bases at V and 4 bases at J, with 15 bases between the two ends. Germline V lookup: CDR1 MDHEN, CDR2 SYDVKM. The CDR3, as DNA: TGTGCCAGCAGCCCGACAGGAAGAGCCTATGGCTACACCTTC. Protein product: CASSPTGRAYGYTF.

This chain links TRBV5-1 with TRBJ1-1; D unresolved. Trimming pared 2 bases from V and 4 bases from J, leaving 12 bases between. Germline V gene lookup returns CDR1 SGHRS and CDR2 YFSETQ. This CDR3 has 14 residues. DNA of the CDR3: TGCGCCAGCAGCTTCGCCCCCGAGCCCACTGAAGCTTTCTTT. It specifies CASSFAPEPTEAFF.

In the case of this clone: Within the sample, other DNA sequences also encode this same CDR3. V usage is TRBV5-1 and J usage is TRBJ1-2; weak D call: TRBD1 (6 bases). Per the germline V gene, CDR1 is SGHRS and CDR2 is YFSETQ. V lost 4 bases and J lost 4, with 14 bases in between. The CDR3 covers 14 residues. The CDR3 is CASSPTGVLYGYTF. As DNA, the CDR3 is TGCGCCAGCAGCCCGACAGGAGTCCTCTATGGCTACACCTTC.

In DNA, the CDR3 is TGTGCCAGCAGCTCGGTCAGGGGTTTCGTTTCCGAGCAGTACTTC. It encodes CASSSVRGFVSEQYF. The V gene is TRBV11-2, the J gene TRBJ2-7; tentative D call: TRBD1 (6 bases). CDR1 and CDR2 (germline): SGHAT, FQNNGV. The CDR3 is 15 amino acids. The germline V and J ends were trimmed by 4 bases and 6 bases, with 19 bases remaining between them.

The chain employs TRBV7-8 and TRBJ2-7; 11 nucleotides line up with TRBD2. Germline-derived CDR1 and CDR2 are SGHVS and FQNEAQ. The CDR3 runs to 16 residues. Unmatched junction bases numbered 2, after V lost 1 base and J lost 0 bases. This CDR3 is CASSLDTSGSSYEQYF. DNA of the CDR3: TGTGCCAGCAGCTTAGACACTAGCGGGAGCTCCTACGAGCAGTACTTC.

The chain uses TRBV19 and TRBJ1-4; D gene unclear. This CDR3 comprises 15 residues. Germline-derived CDR1 and CDR2 are LNHDA and SQIVND (reference sequence). The germline V and J ends were trimmed by 2 bases and 8 bases, with 15 bases remaining between them. CDR3: CASSIHGFKEEKLFF. The CDR3, as DNA: TGTGCCAGTAGTATACACGGGTTCAAGGAGGAAAAACTGTTTTTT.

V gene TRBV10-3 combines with J gene TRBJ1-2, with TRBD1 matching over 8 bases. The V segment lost 5 bases and the J segment 7 bases; nucleotides outside the gene matches: 6. The germline V gene has CDR1 ENHRY and CDR2 SYGVKD. The length of the CDR3 is 13 residues. The CDR3, as DNA: TGTGCCATCAGTTCGGACAGGGAGGGTGGCTACACCTTC. It specifies CAISSDREGGYTF.

Here the CDR3 DNA reads TGCAGTGCTCACAGGGAAAACATTCAGTACTTC. Amino acid sequence: CSAHRENIQYF. The chain has TRBV20-1 and TRBJ2-4; the D gene is possibly TRBD1 (6 bases). Germline CDR1 is DFQATT and CDR2 is SNEGSKA (reference sequence). The CDR3 runs to 11 residues. V lost 5 bases and J lost 5, with 7 bases in between.

V is TRBV7-2 and J is TRBJ1-2; D is unresolved. The CDR3 extends over 14 amino acids. V lost 1 base and J 5 bases, leaving 11 bases between the germline ends. The germline V gene encodes CDR1 SGHTA and CDR2 FQGNSA. CDR3: CASSLVGTDYGYTF. The CDR3 DNA is TGTGCCAGCAGCTTAGTCGGTACAGATTATGGCTACACCTTC.

This chain links TRBV5-1 with TRBJ2-5, with TRBD1 matching 7 bases. Per the germline V gene, CDR1 is SGHRS and CDR2 is YFSETQ. The CDR3 runs to 15 residues. The V segment lost 5 bases and the J segment 0 bases; nucleotides outside the gene matches: 7. The CDR3 DNA is TGCGCCAGCAGTCCGGGACAGCTGTACCAAGAGACCCAGTACTTC. Encoded protein: CASSPGQLYQETQYF.

The chain couples TRBV9 to TRBJ1-3, with 7 bases aligning to TRBD1. Germline assignment: CDR1 SGDLS and CDR2 YYNGEE. V lost 3 bases, J lost 2 bases, and 2 bases stayed unmatched. The CDR3 has 14 amino acids. In nucleotides, the CDR3 is TGTGCCAGCAGCGGACAGGGACCTGGAAACACCATATATTTT. Translated: CASSGQGPGNTIYF.

The chain links TRBV28 to TRBJ1-5; 9 bases map to TRBD1. This CDR3 contains 15 residues. Germline CDR1 and CDR2: MDHEN and SYDVKM. Trimming cost V 5 bases and J 4 bases; bases outside gene matches: 6. This CDR3 is CASSQGTGYNQPQHF. DNA for the CDR3: TGTGCCAGCAGTCAGGGGACAGGGTATAATCAGCCCCAGCATTTT.

V usage is TRBV7-6 and J usage is TRBJ2-7; the match to TRBD1 covers 10 bases. This CDR3 contains 20 residues. Losses at the gene ends were 5 bases for V and 2 bases for J; bases not matched to a gene: 21. The germline gives CDR1 SGHVS, CDR2 FNYEAQ. CDR3 region: CASSTIPGQGQFGGAYEQYF. CDR3 in DNA: TGTGCCAGCAGCACCATTCCGGGACAGGGGCAATTTGGCGGGGCCTACGAGCAGTACTTC.

CDR3 amino acids: CASTQRDRSYGYTF. DNA of the CDR3: TGTGCCAGCACCCAAAGGGACAGGAGCTATGGCTACACCTTC. This chain connects TRBV6-1 to TRBJ1-2, with 8 bases lining up with TRBD1. The CDR3 is 14 residues long. The V gene end was trimmed by 7 bases and the J gene end by 4 bases; junction bases not matched to a gene: 8. Germline loops: CDR1 MNHNS, CDR2 SASEGT.

This clone showed up just once. V and J are TRBV21-1 and TRBJ2-6; the table's D call of TRBD1 was not tested on the DNA. TRBV21-1 is marked as a pseudogene. This CDR3 is 17 amino acids long. The chain's CDR3 is CASSAGQGESGANVLTF. The DNA for the CDR3 is TGTGCCAGCAGCGCGGGACAGGGGGAATCTGGGGCCAACGTCCTGACTTTC.

The chain joins TRBV28 to TRBJ2-2; weak D call: TRBD1 (8 bases). Deletions cut 7 bases from V and 5 bases from J, with 17 bases between. Germline loops: CDR1 MDHEN, CDR2 SYDVKM. This CDR3 spans 15 amino acids. The DNA for the CDR3 is TGTGCCAGCACAACAGGGGGGGGGCGGACCGGGGAGCTGTTTTTT. Its protein product is CASTTGGGRTGELFF.

Turning to this clone: Other DNA sequences in the sample encode the same CDR3. The rearrangement uses TRBV7-2 and TRBJ2-1; 9 bases line up with TRBD2. With 5 bases clipped from V and 0 bases from J, the junction kept 2 bases outside the gene matches. From germline, CDR1 is SGHTA and CDR2 FQGNSA. The CDR3 is made up of 15 amino acids. The CDR3 sequence: CASSLSGSSYNEQFF. Written as DNA, the CDR3 is TGTGCCAGCAGCCTTAGCGGGAGCTCCTACAATGAGCAGTTCTTC.

This chain links TRBV27 with TRBJ2-7; 8 bases line up with TRBD1. V trimming: 3 bases; J trimming: 6 bases; junction bases outside the gene matches: 7. The CDR3 has 14 residues. Per germline, CDR1 MNHEY and CDR2 SMNVEV (reference sequence). DNA for the CDR3: TGTGCCAGCAGTTTGAGGGACAGGACGTCCGAGCAGTACTTC. This gives the protein CASSLRDRTSEQYF.

This chain uses TRBV19 with TRBJ1-2, with D tentatively TRBD1 (6 bases). V lost 5 bases to trimming and J lost 4 bases, with 11 bases between them. CDR3 length equals 13 residues. Germline V gives CDR1 LNHDA, CDR2 SQIVND (reference sequence). CDR3 nucleotides: TGTGCCAGTAGTTTATCGACAGGCTATGGCTACACCTTC. It specifies CASSLSTGYGYTF.

This clone was picked up a small number of times. V gene TRBV5-4 combines with J gene TRBJ2-5, with TRBD1 as a possible D gene (6 bases). The CDR3 covers 14 residues. V was shortened by 4 bases and J by 5 bases, with 15 bases between the two germline ends. Germline CDR1 and CDR2: SGHNT and YYREEE (reference sequence). The CDR3 loop is CASSPGQRGETQYF. As DNA, the CDR3 is TGTGCCAGCAGCCCCGGACAGCGAGGGGAGACCCAGTACTTC.

The chain couples TRBV5-1 to TRBJ2-1; 12 bases are a match to TRBD2. Losses at the gene ends were 1 base for V and 8 bases for J; bases not matched to a gene: 1. Germline CDR1 reads SGHRS; CDR2 reads YFSETQ. The CDR3 has 14 amino acids. The CDR3 reads CASSLLAGGDEQFF. In DNA, the CDR3 is TGCGCCAGCAGCTTGCTAGCGGGAGGGGATGAGCAGTTCTTC. Using reference TRBV5-1 and TRBJ2-1 for the parts outside the CDR3, the full variable domain is KAGVTQTPRYLIKTRGQQVTLSCSPISGHRSVSWYQQTPGQGLQFLFEYFSETQRNKGNFPGRFSGRQFSNSRSEMNVSTLELGDSALYLCASSLLAGGDEQFFGPGTRLTVL.

The genes are TRBV7-9 and TRBJ2-6; no definite D call. CDR3 length: 16 amino acids. Germline loops: CDR1 SEHNR, CDR2 FQNEAQ (reference sequence). V was pared by 1 base and J by 2 bases, with 9 bases between. The CDR3 sequence: CASSLDSVPGANVLTF. CDR3 nucleotide sequence: TGTGCCAGCAGCTTAGATTCAGTTCCTGGGGCCAACGTCCTGACTTTC.

This clone has just a few counts. This chain joins TRBV20-1 and TRBJ2-5; D may be TRBD2 (5 bases). Per germline, CDR1 DFQATT and CDR2 SNEGSKA (reference sequence). V lost 4 bases, J lost 10 bases, and 13 bases lay in between. The CDR3 consists of 11 residues. CDR3 in DNA: TGCAGTGCTACCCTTAGCGTAGACCAGTACTTC. Residues: CSATLSVDQYF.

This clone was observed a few times. This chain uses TRBV27 with TRBJ2-7; 9 positions agree with TRBD2. Per the germline V gene, CDR1 is MNHEY and CDR2 is SMNVEV (reference sequence). V was clipped by 5 bases and J by 2 bases; unmatched bases: 7. This CDR3 contains 15 residues. The CDR3 DNA reads as TGTGCCAGCAGTCTGACTAGCGGAGGGGCCTACGAGCAGTACTTC. This translates into CASSLTSGGAYEQYF.

The rearrangement uses TRBV28 and TRBJ2-2, with a weak D call TRBD2 (6 bases). The germline V gene encodes CDR1 MDHEN and CDR2 SYDVKM. The V gene lost 2 bases and the J gene lost 5 bases, with 15 bases spanning the gap. The CDR3 totals 16 residues. CDR3 loop: CASSLNFGTATGELFF. CDR3 in DNA: TGTGCCAGCAGTTTAAATTTTGGGACTGCAACCGGGGAGCTGTTTTTT.

This clone was seen more than once but under ten times. The V call is TRBV28, the J call TRBJ1-4; D unresolved. The CDR3 totals 13 residues. Germline assignment: CDR1 MDHEN and CDR2 SYDVKM. V was cut by 7 bases and J by 8 bases, with 14 bases left in between. The CDR3 region is CASIPSGKEKLFF. The CDR3 DNA sequence: TGTGCCAGCATTCCCTCAGGAAAAGAAAAACTGTTTTTT. The variable domain in full, with the rest retrieved from reference TRBV28 and TRBJ1-4, is DVKVTQSSRYLVKRTGEKVFLECVQDMDHENMFWYRQDPGLGLRLIYFSYDVKMKEKGDIPEGYSVSREKKERFSLILESASTNQTSMYLCASIPSGKEKLFFGSGTQLSVL.

This chain links TRBV5-4 with TRBJ2-5, with 9 bases aligning to TRBD2. Germline trimming cut 5 bases from V and 3 bases from J; bases unmatched to any gene: 8. Germline loops: CDR1 SGHNT, CDR2 YYREEE (reference sequence). The CDR3 runs to 15 residues. The CDR3 nucleotides read TGTGCCAGCAGTTGGGGCGGGGGGGCCGAAGAGACCCAGTACTTC. Translating it yields CASSWGGGAEETQYF.